This TCR beta chain was observed in a study of blood T cell repertoires in COVID-19. Sequencing used immunoSEQ multiplex PCR; TCRdb keeps in-frame clones, though not all of them. The sample has approximately 260,000 clones, about 80% seen once. Recovered participants had two consecutive negative NP/OP PCR tests, healthcare professional clearance, or symptom resolution. Germline CDR1 LNHDA, CDR2 SQIVND (reference sequence). Trimming took off 10 bases at V and 5 bases at J, with 27 bases between the two ends. This CDR3 spans 16 amino acids. This receptor was identified in a man aged 50 or older who had recovered from COVID-19. Sequencing was carried out using PBMCs or T cells enriched from blood (not recorded which). The rearrangement uses TRBV19 and TRBJ2-7; D is possibly TRBD2 (6 bases). For the CDR3, the DNA is TGTGCCACCGGGACTGGGGGTGGGCAGTTTAATGACGAGCAGTACTTC. Its translation is CATGTGGGQFNDEQYF.